This T cell receptor (beta chain) is from a study of CD8+CD57+ T cells in acquired aplastic anemia. On the study more broadly: 3.2 ug was the average amount of DNA from sorted CD4+ and CD8+ cells.

Concerning this clonotype itself: Its target is unknown.

Sequencing was done on patients that had shown CD8+CD57+ cell expansion by flow cytometry. Germline V gives CDR1 MNHEY, CDR2 SMNVEV (reference sequence). V trimming: 7 bases; J trimming: 2 bases; junction bases outside the gene matches: 8. This CDR3 spans 15 amino acids. Genomic DNA templated the TCR beta VDJ and CDR3 profiling. Each CDR3 protein is one row after TCRdb ran MiXCR on the reads. The data contain hundreds of thousands of distinct CDR3 sequences, about three fifths of them singletons. Whole-study findings and limits: Researchers reported that CD8+ Simpson's diversity was not significantly different in patients versus controls. Around 30 sequences, all CD8+ CDR3, were shared between patients and controls.

This rearrangement joins TRBV27 to TRBJ1-5; 7 nucleotides line up with TRBD1. Sequencing used sorted CD4+, CD8+, or CD8+CD57+ T cells (not recorded which) from PBMCs. This TCR derives from a human donor with aplastic anemia. CDR3 region: CASKQGLAGNQPQHF. CDR3 DNA sequence: TGTGCCAGCAAACAGGGGTTGGCAGGCAATCAGCCCCAGCATTTT.